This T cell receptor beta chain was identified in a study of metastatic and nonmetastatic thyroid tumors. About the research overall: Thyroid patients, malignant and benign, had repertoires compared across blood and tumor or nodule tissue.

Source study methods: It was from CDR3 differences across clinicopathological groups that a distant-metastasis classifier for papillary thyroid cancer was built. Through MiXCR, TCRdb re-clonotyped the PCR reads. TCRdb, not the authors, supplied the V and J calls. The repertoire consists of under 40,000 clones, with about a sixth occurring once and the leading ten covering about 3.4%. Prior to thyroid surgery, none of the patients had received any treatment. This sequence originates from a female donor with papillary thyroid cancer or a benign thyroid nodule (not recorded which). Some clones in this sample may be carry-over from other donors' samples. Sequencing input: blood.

The CDR3 DNA follows: TGCGCCAGCAGCCTAGCGGGAGACCAAGAGACCCAGTACTTC. This sequence encodes CASSLAGDQETQYF. The chain uses TRBV5-1 and TRBJ2-5, with 10 bases that match TRBD2. The ends lost 4 bases at V and 0 bases at J; junction bases unmatched: 0. This CDR3 has 14 amino acids. Germline assignment: CDR1 SGHRS and CDR2 YFSETQ.